These 7 T cell receptor beta chains share one sample of origin, sequenced in a study of cytomegalovirus exposure and HLA in healthy donors. Both 60 Vbeta primers and 13 Jbeta primers went into the PCR. Sequencing used immunoSEQ multiplex PCR; TCRdb keeps in-frame clones, though not all of them. This table holds about 140,000 clones, roughly 76% found once. Sequencing was done on a sample of PBMCs. The receptors shown here come from a female donor in good health and CMV-seronegative.

This clone has only one observation. The chain carries TRBV10-1 and TRBJ2-5; D possibly corresponds to TRBD1 (5 bases). In germline, CDR1 is WNHNN, CDR2 SYGVQD (reference sequence). The V end was cut by 3 bases, the J end by 5 bases, with 13 bases between. The CDR3 extends over 14 amino acids. The CDR3 DNA reads TGCGCCAGCAGTGATGGGGCAAATTTTGAGACCCAGTACTTC. Encoded protein: CASSDGANFETQYF.

CDR3 in DNA: TGCGCCAGCAGCCTCGGGACAGGGGGAATGAACACTGAAGCTTTCTTT. This sequence encodes CASSLGTGGMNTEAFF. The chain employs TRBV5-1 and TRBJ1-1, with TRBD1 matching over 11 bases. This CDR3 has 16 residues. Looked up from germline, CDR1 is SGHRS and CDR2 is YFSETQ. Trimming took 4 bases from V and 0 from J; bases not matched to a gene: 5. Looking up the rest from reference TRBV5-1 and TRBJ1-1 gives the full variable domain: KAGVTQTPRYLIKTRGQQVTLSCSPISGHRSVSWYQQTPGQGLQFLFEYFSETQRNKGNFPGRFSGRQFSNSRSEMNVSTLELGDSALYLCASSLGTGGMNTEAFFGQGTRLTVV.

The chain uses TRBV7-8 and TRBJ2-1, with D maybe TRBD1 (6 bases). Germline V gives CDR1 SGHVS, CDR2 FQNEAQ. This CDR3 comprises 14 residues. The germline V and J ends were trimmed by 7 bases and 2 bases, with 12 bases remaining between them. CDR3 region: CASMGAAAYNEQFF. The CDR3 region has the DNA TGTGCCAGCATGGGGGCGGCAGCCTACAATGAGCAGTTCTTC.

For the CDR3, the DNA is TGCGCCAGCAGCCCTCCGGGGAGCTCTGGAAACACCATATATTTT. Its protein is CASSPPGSSGNTIYF. The chain recombines TRBV4-1 with TRBJ1-3, with D unclear. The V end was cut by 4 bases, the J end by 0 bases, with 10 bases between. Per germline, CDR1 MGHRA and CDR2 YSYEKL. The CDR3 covers 15 residues.

V gene TRBV5-5 combines with J gene TRBJ2-3; possibly TRBD2 for D (6 bases). Per the germline V gene, CDR1 is SGHKS and CDR2 is YYEKEE (reference sequence). This CDR3 has 16 amino acids. V was shortened by 4 bases and J by 0 bases, with 15 bases between the two germline ends. The CDR3 reads CASSPRDSRSTDTQYF. The CDR3 coding sequence is TGTGCCAGCAGCCCCCGGGACTCACGAAGCACAGATACGCAGTATTTT.

This clone was counted between two and nine times. The CDR3 here is CASITRGETEAFF. Here the CDR3 DNA reads TGTGCCAGTATCACACGCGGGGAGACTGAAGCTTTCTTT. V and J are TRBV5-8 and TRBJ1-1; no clear D gene. The CDR3 totals 13 residues. V was trimmed by 8 bases and J by 5 bases, leaving 16 bases between them. Germline CDR1 reads SGHTS; CDR2 reads YDEGEE.

This chain uses TRBV15 with TRBJ1-5; maybe TRBD1 (6 bases). The germline V gene has CDR1 LNHNV and CDR2 YYDKDF (reference sequence). The CDR3 length is 17 residues. The V end was cut by 0 bases, the J end by 5 bases, with 17 bases between. CDR3 in DNA: TGTGCCACCAGCAGAGAAGGGAACAGGGCATGGGATCAGCCCCAGCATTTT. Its translation: CATSREGNRAWDQPQHF.